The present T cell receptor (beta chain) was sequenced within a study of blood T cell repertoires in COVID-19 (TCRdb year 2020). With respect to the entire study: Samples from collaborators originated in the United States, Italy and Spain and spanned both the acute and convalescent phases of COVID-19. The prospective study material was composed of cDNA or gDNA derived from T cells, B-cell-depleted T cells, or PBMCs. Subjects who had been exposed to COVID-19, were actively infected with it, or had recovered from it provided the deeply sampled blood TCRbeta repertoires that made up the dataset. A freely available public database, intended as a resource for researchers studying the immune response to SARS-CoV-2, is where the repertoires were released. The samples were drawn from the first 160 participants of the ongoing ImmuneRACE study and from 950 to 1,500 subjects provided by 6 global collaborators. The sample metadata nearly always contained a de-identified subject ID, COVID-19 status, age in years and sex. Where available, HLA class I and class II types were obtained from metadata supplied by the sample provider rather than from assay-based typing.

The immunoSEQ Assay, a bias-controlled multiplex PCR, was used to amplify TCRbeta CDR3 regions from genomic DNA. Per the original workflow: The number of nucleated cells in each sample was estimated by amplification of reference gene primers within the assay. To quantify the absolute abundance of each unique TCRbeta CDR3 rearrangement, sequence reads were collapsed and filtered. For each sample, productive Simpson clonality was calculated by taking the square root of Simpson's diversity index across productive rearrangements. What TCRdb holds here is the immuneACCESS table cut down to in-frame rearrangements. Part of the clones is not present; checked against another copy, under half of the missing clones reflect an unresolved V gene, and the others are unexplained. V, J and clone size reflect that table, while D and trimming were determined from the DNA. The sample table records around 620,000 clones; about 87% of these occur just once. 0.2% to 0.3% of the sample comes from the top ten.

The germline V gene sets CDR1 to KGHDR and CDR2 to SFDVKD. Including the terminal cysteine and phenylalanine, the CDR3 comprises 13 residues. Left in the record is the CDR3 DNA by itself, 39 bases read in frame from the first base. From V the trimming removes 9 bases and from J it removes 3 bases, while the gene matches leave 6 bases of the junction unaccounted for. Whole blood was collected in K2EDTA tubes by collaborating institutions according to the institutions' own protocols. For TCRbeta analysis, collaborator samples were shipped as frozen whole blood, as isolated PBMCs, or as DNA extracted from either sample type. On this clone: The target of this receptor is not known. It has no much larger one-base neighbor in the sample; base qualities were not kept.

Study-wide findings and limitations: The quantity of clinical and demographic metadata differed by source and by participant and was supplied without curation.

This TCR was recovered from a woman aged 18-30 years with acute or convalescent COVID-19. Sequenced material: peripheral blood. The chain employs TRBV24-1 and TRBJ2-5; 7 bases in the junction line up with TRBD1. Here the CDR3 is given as CATGDGTEETQYF. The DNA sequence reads TGTGCCACCGGAGATGGGACAGAAGAGACCCAGTACTTC.